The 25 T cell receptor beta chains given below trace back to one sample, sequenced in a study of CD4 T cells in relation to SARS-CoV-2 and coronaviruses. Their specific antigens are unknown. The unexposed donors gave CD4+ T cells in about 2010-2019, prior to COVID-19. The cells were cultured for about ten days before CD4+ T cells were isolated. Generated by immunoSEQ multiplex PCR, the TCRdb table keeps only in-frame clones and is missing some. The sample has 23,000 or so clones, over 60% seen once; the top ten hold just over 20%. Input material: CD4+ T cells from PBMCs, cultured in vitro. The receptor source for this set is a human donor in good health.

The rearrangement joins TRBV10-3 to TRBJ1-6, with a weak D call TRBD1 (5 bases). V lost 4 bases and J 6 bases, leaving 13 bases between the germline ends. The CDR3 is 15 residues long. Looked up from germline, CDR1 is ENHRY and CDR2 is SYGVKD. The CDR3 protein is CAISVRGTSNSPLHF. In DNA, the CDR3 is TGTGCCATCAGTGTCCGCGGGACTTCTAATTCACCCCTCCACTTT.

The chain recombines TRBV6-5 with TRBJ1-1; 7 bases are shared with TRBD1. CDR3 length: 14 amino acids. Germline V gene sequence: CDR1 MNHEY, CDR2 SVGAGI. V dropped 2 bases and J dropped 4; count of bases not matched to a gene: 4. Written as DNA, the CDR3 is TGTGCCAGCAGTTACGACAGGGTGGGCACTGAAGCTTTCTTT. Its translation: CASSYDRVGTEAFF.

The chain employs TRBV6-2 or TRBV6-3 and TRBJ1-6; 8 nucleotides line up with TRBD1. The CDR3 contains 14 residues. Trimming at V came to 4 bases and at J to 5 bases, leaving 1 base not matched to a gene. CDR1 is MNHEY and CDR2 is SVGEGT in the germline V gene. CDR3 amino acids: CASSSTGDNSPLHF. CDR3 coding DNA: TGTGCCAGCAGTTCGACAGGGGATAATTCACCCCTCCACTTT.

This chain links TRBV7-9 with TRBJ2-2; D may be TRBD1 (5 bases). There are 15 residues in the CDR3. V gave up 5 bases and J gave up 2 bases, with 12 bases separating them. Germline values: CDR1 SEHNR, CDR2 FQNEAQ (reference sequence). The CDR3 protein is CASSPDRFNTGELFF. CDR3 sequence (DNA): TGTGCCAGCAGCCCTGACAGATTTAACACCGGGGAGCTGTTTTTT.

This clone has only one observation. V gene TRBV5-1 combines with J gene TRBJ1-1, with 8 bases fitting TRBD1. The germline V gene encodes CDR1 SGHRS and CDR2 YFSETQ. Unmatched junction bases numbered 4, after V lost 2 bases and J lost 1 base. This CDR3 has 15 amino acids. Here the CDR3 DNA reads TGCGCCAGCAGCTTAACCGGGACAGGGAACACTGAAGCTTTCTTT. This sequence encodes CASSLTGTGNTEAFF.

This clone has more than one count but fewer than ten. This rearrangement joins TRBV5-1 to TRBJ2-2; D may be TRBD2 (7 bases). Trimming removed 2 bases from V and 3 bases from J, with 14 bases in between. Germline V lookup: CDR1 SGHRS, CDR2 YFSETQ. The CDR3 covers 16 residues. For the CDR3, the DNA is TGCGCCAGCAGCTTCCAAGGGGGGGCGGACACCGGGGAGCTGTTTTTT. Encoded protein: CASSFQGGADTGELFF. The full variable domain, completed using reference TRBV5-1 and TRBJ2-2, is KAGVTQTPRYLIKTRGQQVTLSCSPISGHRSVSWYQQTPGQGLQFLFEYFSETQRNKGNFPGRFSGRQFSNSRSEMNVSTLELGDSALYLCASSFQGGADTGELFFGEGSRLTVL.

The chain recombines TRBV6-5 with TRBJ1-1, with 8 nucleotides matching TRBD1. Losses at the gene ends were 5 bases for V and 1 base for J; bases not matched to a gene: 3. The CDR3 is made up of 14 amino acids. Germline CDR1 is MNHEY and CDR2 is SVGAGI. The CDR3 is CASSPGQGNTEAFF. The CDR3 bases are TGTGCCAGCAGTCCTGGACAGGGGAACACTGAAGCTTTCTTT.

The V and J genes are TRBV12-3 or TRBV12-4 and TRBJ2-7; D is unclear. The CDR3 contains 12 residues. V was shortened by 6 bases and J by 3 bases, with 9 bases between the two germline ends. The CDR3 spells CASRHGIYEQYF. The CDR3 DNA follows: TGTGCCAGCAGACATGGGATCTACGAGCAGTACTTC.

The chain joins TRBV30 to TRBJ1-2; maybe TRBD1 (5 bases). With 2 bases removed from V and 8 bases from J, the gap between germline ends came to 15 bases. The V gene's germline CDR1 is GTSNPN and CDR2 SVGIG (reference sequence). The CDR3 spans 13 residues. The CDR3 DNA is TGTGCCTGGAGTACCGAACAGGTGGGAGGCTACACCTTC. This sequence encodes CAWSTEQVGGYTF.

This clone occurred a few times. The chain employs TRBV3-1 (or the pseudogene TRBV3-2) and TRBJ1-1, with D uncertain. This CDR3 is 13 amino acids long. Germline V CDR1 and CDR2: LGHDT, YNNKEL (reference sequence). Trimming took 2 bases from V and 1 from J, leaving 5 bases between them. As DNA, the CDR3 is TGTGCCAGCAGCCAACAGACGAACACTGAAGCTTTCTTT. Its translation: CASSQQTNTEAFF.

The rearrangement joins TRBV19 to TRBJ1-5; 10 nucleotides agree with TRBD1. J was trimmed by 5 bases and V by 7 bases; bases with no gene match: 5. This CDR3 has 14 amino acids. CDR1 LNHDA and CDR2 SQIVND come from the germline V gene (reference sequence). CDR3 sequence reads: CASTSGTGDQPQHF. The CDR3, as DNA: TGTGCCAGTACCTCCGGGACAGGGGATCAGCCCCAGCATTTT.

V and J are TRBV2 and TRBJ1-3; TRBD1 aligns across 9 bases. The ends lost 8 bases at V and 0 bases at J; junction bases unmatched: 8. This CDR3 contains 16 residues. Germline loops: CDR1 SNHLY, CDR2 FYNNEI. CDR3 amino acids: CASGGQGIISGNTIYF. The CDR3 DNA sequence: TGTGCCAGCGGTGGACAGGGGATAATCTCTGGAAACACCATATATTTT.

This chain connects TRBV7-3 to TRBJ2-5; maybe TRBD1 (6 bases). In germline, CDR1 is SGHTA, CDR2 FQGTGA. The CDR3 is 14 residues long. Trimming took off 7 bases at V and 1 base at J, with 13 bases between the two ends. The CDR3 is CASTPMDSQETQYF. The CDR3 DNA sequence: TGTGCCAGCACCCCCATGGACAGCCAAGAGACCCAGTACTTC.

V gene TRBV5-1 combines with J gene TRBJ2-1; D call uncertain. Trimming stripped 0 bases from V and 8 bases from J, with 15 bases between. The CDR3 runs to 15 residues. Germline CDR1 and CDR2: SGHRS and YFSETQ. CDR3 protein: CASSLGLVGYDEQFF. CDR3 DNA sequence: TGCGCCAGCAGCTTGGGGTTAGTTGGTTACGATGAGCAGTTCTTC.

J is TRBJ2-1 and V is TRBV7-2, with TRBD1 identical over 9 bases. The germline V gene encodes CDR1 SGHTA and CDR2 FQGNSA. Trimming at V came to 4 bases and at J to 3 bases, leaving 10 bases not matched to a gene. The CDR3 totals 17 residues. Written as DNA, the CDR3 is TGTGCCAGCAGCTCTCCACAGGGGGCAAGGGGCTACAATGAGCAGTTCTTC. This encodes CASSSPQGARGYNEQFF.

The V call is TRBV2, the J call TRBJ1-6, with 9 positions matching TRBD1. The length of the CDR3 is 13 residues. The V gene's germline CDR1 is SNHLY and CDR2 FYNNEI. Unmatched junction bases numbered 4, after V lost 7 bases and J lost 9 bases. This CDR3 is CASKGQGSSPLHF. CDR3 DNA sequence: TGTGCCAGCAAGGGACAGGGCTCTTCACCCCTCCACTTT.

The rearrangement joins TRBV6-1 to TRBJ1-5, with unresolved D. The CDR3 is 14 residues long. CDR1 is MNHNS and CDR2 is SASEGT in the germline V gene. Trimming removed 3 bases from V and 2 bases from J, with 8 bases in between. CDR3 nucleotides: TGTGCCAGCAGTGAGCCGAGGGGCAATCAGCCCCAGCATTTT. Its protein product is CASSEPRGNQPQHF.

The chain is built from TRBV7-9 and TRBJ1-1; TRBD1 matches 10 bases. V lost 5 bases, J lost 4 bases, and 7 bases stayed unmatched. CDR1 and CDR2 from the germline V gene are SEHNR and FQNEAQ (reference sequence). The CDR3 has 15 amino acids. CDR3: CASSRDRGRGTEAFF. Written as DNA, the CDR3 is TGTGCCAGCAGCAGAGACAGGGGGCGAGGCACTGAAGCTTTCTTT.

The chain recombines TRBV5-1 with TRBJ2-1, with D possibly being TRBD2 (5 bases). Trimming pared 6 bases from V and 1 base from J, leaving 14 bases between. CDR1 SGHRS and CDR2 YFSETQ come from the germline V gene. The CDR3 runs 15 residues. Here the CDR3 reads CASTAVGGSYNEQFF. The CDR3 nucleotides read TGCGCCAGCACGGCCGTGGGCGGGTCCTACAATGAGCAGTTCTTC.

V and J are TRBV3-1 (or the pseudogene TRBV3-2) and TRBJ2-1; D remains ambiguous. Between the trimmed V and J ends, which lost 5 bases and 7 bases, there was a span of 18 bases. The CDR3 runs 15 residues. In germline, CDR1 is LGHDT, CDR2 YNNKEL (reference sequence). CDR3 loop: CASSYGPTSGNEQFF. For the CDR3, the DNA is TGTGCCAGCAGCTATGGACCTACCTCTGGGAATGAGCAGTTCTTC.

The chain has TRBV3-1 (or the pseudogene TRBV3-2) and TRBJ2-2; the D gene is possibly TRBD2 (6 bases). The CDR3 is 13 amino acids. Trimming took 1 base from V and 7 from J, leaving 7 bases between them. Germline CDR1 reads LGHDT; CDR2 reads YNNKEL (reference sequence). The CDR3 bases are TGTGCCAGCAGCCAAGTCGGGAGCGGGGAGCTGTTTTTT. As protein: CASSQVGSGELFF.

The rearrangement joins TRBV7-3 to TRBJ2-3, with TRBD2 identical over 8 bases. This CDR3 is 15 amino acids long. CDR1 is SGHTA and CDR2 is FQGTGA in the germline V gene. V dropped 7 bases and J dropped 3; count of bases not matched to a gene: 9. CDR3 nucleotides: TGTGCCAGCACCGAAGCGGGAGCAGTAACAGATACGCAGTATTTT. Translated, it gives CASTEAGAVTDTQYF.

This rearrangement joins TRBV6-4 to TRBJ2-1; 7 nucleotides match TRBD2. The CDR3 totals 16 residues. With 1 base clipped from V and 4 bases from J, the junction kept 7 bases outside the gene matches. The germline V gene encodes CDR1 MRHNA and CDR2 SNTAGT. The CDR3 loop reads CASSDLRIAGYNEQFF. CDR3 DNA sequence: TGTGCCAGCAGTGACTTGAGAATAGCGGGTTACAATGAGCAGTTCTTC.

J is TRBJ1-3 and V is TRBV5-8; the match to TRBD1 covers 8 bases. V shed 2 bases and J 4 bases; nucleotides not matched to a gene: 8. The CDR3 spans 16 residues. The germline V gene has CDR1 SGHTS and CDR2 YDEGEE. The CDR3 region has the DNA TGTGCCAGCAGCTTTCTCAGGGGGCGTTTGGGAAACACCATATATTTT. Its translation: CASSFLRGRLGNTIYF. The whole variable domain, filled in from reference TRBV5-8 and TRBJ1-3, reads EAGVTQSPTHLIKTRGQQATLRCSPISGHTSVYWYQQALGLGLQFLLWYDEGEERNRGNFPPRFSGRQFPNYSSELNVNALELEDSALYLCASSFLRGRLGNTIYFGEGSWLTVV.

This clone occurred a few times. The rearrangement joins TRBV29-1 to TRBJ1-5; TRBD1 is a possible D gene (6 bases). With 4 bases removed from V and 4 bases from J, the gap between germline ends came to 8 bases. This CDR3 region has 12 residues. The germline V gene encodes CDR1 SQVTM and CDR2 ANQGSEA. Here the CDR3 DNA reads TGCAGCGTTGGACAGGATAATCAGCCCCAGCATTTT. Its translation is CSVGQDNQPQHF. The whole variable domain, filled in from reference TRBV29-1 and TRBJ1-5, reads SAVISQKPSRDICQRGTSLTIQCQVDSQVTMMFWYRQQPGQSLTLIATANQGSEATYESGFVIDKFPISRPNLTFSTLTVSNMSPEDSSIYLCSVGQDNQPQHFGDGTRLSIL.